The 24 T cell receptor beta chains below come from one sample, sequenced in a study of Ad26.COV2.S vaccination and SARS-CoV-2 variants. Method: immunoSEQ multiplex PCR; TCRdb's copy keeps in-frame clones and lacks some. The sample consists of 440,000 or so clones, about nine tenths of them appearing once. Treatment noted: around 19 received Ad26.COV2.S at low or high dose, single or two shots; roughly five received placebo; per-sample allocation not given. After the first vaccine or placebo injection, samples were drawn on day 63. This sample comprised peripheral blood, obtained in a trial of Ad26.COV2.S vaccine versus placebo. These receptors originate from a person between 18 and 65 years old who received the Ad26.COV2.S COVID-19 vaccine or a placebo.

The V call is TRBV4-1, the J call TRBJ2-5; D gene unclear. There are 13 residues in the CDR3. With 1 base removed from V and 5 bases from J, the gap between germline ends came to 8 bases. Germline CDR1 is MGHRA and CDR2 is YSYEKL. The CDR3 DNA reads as TGCGCCAGCAGCCAAGTTAGATGGGAGACCCAGTACTTC. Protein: CASSQVRWETQYF.

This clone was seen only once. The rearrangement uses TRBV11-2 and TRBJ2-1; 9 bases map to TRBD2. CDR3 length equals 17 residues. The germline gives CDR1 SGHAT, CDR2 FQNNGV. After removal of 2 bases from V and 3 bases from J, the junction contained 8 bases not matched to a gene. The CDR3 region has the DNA TGTGCCAGCAGCTTAATTGTGGCGGGGGGGCTCTACAATGAGCAGTTCTTC. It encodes CASSLIVAGGLYNEQFF.

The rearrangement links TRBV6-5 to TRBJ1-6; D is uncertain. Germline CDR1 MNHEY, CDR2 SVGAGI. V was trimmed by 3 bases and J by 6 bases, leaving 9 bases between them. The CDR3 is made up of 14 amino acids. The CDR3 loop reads CASSYKRLNSPLHF. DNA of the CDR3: TGTGCCAGCAGTTATAAACGGCTTAATTCACCCCTCCACTTT.

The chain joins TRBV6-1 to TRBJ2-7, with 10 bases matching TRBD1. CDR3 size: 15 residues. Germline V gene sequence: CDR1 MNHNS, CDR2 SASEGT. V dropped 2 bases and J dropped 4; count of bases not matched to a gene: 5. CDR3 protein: CASSESGTGVYEQYF. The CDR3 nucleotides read TGTGCCAGCAGTGAATCCGGGACAGGGGTTTACGAGCAGTACTTC.

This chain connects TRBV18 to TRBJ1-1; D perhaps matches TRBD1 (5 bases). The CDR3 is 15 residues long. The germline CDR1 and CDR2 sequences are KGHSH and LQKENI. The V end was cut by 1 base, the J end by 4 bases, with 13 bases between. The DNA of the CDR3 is TGTGCCAGCTCACCACGGAAGACAGACAGCACTGAAGCTTTCTTT. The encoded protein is CASSPRKTDSTEAFF. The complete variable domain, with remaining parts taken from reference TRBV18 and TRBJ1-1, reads NAGVMQNPRHLVRRRGQEARLRCSPMKGHSHVYWYRQLPEEGLKFMVYLQKENIIDESGMPKERFSAEFPKEGPSILRIQQVVRGDSAAYFCASSPRKTDSTEAFFGQGTRLTVV.

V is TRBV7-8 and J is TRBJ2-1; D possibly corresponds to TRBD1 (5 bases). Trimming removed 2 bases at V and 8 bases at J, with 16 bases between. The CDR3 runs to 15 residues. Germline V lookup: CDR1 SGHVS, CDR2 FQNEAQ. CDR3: CASSLKYSTGYEQFF. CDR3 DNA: TGTGCCAGCAGCTTAAAGTACAGTACAGGCTATGAGCAGTTCTTC.

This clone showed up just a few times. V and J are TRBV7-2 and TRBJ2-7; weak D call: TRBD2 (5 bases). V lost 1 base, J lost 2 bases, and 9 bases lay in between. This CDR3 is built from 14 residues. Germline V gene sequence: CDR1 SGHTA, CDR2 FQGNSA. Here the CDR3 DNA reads TGTGCCAGCAGCTTAGGAGGGTTGGCCTACGAGCAGTACTTC. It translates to CASSLGGLAYEQYF. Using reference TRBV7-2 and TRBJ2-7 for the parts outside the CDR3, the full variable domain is GAGVSQSPSNKVTEKGKDVELRCDPISGHTALYWYRQSLGQGLEFLIYFQGNSAPDKSGLPSDRFSAERTGGSVSTLTIQRTQQEDSAVYLCASSLGGLAYEQYFGPGTRLTVT.

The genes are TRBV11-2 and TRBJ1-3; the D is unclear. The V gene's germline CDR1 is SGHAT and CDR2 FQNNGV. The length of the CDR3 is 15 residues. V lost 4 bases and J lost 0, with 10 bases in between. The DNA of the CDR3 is TGTGCCAGCAGCTCCCGATCCACCTCTGGAAACACCATATATTTT. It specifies CASSSRSTSGNTIYF. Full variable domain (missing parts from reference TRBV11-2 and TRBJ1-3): EAGVAQSPRYKIIEKRQSVAFWCNPISGHATLYWYQQILGQGPKLLIQFQNNGVVDDSQLPKDRFSAERLKGVDSTLKIQPAKLEDSAVYLCASSSRSTSGNTIYFGEGSWLTVV.

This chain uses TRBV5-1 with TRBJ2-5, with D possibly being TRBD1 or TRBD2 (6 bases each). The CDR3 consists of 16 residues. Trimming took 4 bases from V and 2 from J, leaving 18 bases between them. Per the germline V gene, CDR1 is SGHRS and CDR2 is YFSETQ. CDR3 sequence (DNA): TGCGCCAGCAGCGTGGGGGGCGGGGCGGTTCAAGAGACCCAGTACTTC. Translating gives CASSVGGGAVQETQYF.

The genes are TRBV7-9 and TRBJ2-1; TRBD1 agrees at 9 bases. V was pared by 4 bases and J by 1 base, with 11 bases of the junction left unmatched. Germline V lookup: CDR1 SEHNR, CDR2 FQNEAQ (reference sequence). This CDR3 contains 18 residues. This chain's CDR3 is CASSYQDRGRGSYNEQFF. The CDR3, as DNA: TGTGCCAGCAGCTACCAGGACAGGGGCCGCGGGTCCTACAATGAGCAGTTCTTC.

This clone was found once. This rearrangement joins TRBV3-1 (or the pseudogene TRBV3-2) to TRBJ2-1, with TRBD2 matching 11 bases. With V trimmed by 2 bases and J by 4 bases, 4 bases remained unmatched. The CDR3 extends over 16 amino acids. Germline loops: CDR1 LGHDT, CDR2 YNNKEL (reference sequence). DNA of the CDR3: TGTGCCAGCAGCCAAATAGCGGGAGGGAGTTACAATGAGCAGTTCTTC. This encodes CASSQIAGGSYNEQFF.

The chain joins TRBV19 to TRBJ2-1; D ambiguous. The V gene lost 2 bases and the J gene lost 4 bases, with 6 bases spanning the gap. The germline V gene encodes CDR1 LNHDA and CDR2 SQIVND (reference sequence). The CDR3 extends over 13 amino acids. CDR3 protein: CASSISGYNEQFF. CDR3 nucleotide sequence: TGTGCCAGTAGTATATCCGGGTACAATGAGCAGTTCTTC.

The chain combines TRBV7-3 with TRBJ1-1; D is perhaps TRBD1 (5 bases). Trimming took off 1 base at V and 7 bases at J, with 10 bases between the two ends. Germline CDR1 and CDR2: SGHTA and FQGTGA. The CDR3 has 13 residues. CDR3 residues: CASSLNGAGEAFF. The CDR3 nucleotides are TGTGCCAGCAGCTTAAACGGGGCAGGTGAAGCTTTCTTT.

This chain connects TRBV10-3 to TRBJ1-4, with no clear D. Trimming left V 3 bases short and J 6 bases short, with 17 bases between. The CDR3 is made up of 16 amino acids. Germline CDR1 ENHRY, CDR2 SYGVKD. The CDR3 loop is CAISDPNNGRDEKLFF. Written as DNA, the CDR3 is TGTGCCATCAGTGACCCTAACAACGGACGGGATGAAAAACTGTTTTTT.

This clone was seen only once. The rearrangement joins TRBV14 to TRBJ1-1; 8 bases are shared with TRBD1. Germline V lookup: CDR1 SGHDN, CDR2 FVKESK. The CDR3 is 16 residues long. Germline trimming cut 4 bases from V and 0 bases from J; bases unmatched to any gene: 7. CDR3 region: CASSRTGWGLNTEAFF. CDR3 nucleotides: TGTGCCAGCAGCCGGACAGGGTGGGGTTTGAACACTGAAGCTTTCTTT.

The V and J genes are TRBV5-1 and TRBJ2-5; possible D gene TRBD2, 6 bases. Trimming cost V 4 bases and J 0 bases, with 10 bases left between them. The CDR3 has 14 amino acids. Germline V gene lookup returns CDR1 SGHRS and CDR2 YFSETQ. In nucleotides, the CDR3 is TGCGCCAGCAGCACCCGGGGGAACCAAGAGACCCAGTACTTC. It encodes CASSTRGNQETQYF.

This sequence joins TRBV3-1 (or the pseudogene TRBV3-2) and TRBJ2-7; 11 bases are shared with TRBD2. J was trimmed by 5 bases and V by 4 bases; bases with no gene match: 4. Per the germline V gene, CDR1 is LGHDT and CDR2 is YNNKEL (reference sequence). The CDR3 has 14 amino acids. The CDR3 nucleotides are TGTGCCAGCAGCCTACTAGCGGGAGAGAACGAGCAGTACTTC. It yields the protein CASSLLAGENEQYF.

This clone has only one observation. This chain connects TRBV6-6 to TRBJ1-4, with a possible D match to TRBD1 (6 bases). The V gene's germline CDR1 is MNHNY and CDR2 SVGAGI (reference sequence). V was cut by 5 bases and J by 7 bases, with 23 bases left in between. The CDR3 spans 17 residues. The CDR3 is CASSPRTVAAGSEKLFF. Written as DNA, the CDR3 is TGTGCCAGCAGTCCAAGGACAGTCGCCGCAGGTAGTGAAAAACTGTTTTTT.

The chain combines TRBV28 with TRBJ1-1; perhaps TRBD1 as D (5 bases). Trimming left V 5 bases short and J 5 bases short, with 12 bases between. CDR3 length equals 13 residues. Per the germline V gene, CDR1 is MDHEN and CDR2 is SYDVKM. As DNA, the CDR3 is TGTGCCAGCAGTGCAGGGATTAAGACTGAAGCTTTCTTT. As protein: CASSAGIKTEAFF.

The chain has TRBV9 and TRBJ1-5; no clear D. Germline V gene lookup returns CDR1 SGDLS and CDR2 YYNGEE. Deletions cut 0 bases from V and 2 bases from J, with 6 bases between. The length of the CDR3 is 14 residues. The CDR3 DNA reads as TGTGCCAGCAGCGTAGGTGAAGGCAATCAGCCCCAGCATTTT. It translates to CASSVGEGNQPQHF.

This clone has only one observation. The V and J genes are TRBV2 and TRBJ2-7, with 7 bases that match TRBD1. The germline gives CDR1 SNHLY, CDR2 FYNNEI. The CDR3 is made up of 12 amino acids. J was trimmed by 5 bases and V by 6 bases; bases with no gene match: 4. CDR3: CASSRDRDEQYF. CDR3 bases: TGTGCCAGCAGCAGAGACAGGGACGAGCAGTACTTC.

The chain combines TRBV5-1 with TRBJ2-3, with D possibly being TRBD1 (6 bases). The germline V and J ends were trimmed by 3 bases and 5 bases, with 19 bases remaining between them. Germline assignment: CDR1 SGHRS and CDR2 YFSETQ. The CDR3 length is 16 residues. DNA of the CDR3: TGCGCCAGCAGCTATCTACAGGGAGAGGGCAGAGATACGCAGTATTTT. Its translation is CASSYLQGEGRDTQYF. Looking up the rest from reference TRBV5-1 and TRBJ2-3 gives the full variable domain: KAGVTQTPRYLIKTRGQQVTLSCSPISGHRSVSWYQQTPGQGLQFLFEYFSETQRNKGNFPGRFSGRQFSNSRSEMNVSTLELGDSALYLCASSYLQGEGRDTQYFGPGTRLTVL.

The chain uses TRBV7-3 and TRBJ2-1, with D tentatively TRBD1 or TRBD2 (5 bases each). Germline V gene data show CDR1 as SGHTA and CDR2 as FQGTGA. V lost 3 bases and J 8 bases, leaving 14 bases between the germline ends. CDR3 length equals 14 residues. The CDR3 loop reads CASSFRDQSHEQFF. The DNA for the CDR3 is TGTGCCAGCAGCTTCCGGGACCAGTCCCATGAGCAGTTCTTC.

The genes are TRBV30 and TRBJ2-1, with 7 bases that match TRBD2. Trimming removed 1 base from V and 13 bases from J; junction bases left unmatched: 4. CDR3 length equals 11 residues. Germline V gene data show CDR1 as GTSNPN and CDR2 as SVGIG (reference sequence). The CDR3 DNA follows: TGTGCCTGGAGTGAGGGGAGGGAACAGTTCTTC. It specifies CAWSEGREQFF.